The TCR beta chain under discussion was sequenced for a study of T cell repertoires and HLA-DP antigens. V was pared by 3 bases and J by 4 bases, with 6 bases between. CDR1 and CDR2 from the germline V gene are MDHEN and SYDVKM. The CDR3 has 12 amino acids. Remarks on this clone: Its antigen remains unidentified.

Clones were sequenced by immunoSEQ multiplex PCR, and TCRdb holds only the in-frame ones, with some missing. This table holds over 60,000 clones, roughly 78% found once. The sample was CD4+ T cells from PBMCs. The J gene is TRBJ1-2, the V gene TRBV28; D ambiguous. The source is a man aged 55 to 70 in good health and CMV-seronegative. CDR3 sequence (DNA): TGTGCCAGCAGTTTGGGATTCTATGGCTACACCTTC. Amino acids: CASSLGFYGYTF.